The 12 T cell receptor beta chains in this list originate from one sample, sequenced in a study of T cell repertoires in cytomegalovirus infection. TCRdb analysed the reads with MiXCR anew, one entry per CDR3 protein. The sample includes about 770,000 distinct CDR3 sequences, 25% to 30% of them seen just once. No antigen has been assigned to these receptors. Sequenced material: cultured CD8+ T cells from PBMCs, taken from culture after CMV antigen stimulation. These receptors were taken from a human donor in good health (CMV status not recorded). Some clones in this sample may be carry-over from other donors' samples.

This rearrangement joins TRBV4-2 to TRBJ2-5, with TRBD2 matching over 9 bases. V shed 4 bases and J 0 bases; nucleotides not matched to a gene: 9. CDR1 LGHNA and CDR2 YNFKEQ come from the germline V gene. The CDR3 is 17 residues long. DNA of the CDR3: TGTGCCAGCAGCCGGGAGGGGGCGGGGGGGTACCAAGAGACCCAGTACTTC. It yields the protein CASSREGAGGYQETQYF.

This chain connects TRBV27 to TRBJ2-7; D uncertain. Germline V gives CDR1 MNHEY, CDR2 SMNVEV (reference sequence). Trimming pared 5 bases from V and 0 bases from J, leaving 11 bases between. This CDR3 spans 14 amino acids. In nucleotides, the CDR3 is TGTGCCAGCAGTATTGGACCGAGCTCCTACGAGCAGTACGTC. This codes for CASSIGPSSYEQYV.

The genes are TRBV2 and TRBJ2-1; 10 bases agree with TRBD1. Trimming at V came to 6 bases and at J to 3 bases, leaving 8 bases not matched to a gene. CDR3 size: 16 residues. The germline gives CDR1 SNHLY, CDR2 FYNNEI. This chain's CDR3 is CASRPGTGVNYNEQFF. The DNA for the CDR3 is TGTGCCAGCAGGCCCGGGACAGGGGTAAACTACAATGAGCAGTTCTTC.

In this sample, this clonotype turned up a few times. The chain has TRBV29-1 and TRBJ2-3; D gene unclear. V shed 4 bases and J shed 1 base, with 15 bases lying between them. CDR1 SQVTM and CDR2 ANQGSEA come from the germline V gene. The CDR3 length is 15 residues. CDR3 residues: CSVVPHSAGTDTQYF. The DNA of the CDR3 is TGCAGCGTTGTGCCCCACAGCGCAGGCACAGATACGCAGTATTTT.

This clonotype was picked up a small number of times. The rearrangement links TRBV28 to TRBJ2-1; 13 bases map to TRBD2. Germline values: CDR1 MDHEN, CDR2 SYDVKM. This CDR3 is 16 amino acids long. V shed 3 bases and J 2 bases; nucleotides not matched to a gene: 1. The CDR3 nucleotides read TGTGCCAGCAGTTTGGGACTAGCGGGGACCTACAATGAGCAGTTCTTC. Translating gives CASSLGLAGTYNEQFF.

Many counts were recorded for this clonotype. This sequence joins TRBV7-6 and TRBJ1-2; D gene uncertain. Germline V gene data show CDR1 as SGHVS and CDR2 as FNYEAQ. The germline V and J ends were trimmed by 5 bases and 6 bases, with 13 bases remaining between them. The CDR3 is 13 amino acids. CDR3 sequence (DNA): TGTGCCAGCAGCATGACAAGTGCCGATGGCTACACCTTC. Amino acid sequence: CASSMTSADGYTF.

V and J are TRBV3-1 and TRBJ2-3, with D hard to call. The germline V gene encodes CDR1 LGHDT and CDR2 YNNKEL (reference sequence). Trimming removed 4 bases at V and 7 bases at J, with 21 bases between. The CDR3 totals 16 residues. The CDR3 DNA reads as TGTGCCAGCAGCCCCCCGACTGATTGGCACATACATACGCAGTATTTT. Its translation: CASSPPTDWHIHTQYF.

This clonotype has a handful of counts. The chain links TRBV6-2 or TRBV6-3 to TRBJ1-1; D is possibly TRBD1 (5 bases). V was cut by 2 bases and J by 4 bases, with 8 bases left in between. The CDR3 has 13 residues. CDR1 is MNHEY, CDR2 SVGEGT, per germline. The CDR3 sequence: CASSYQGVTEAFF. As DNA, the CDR3 is TGTGCCAGCAGTTACCAAGGGGTCACTGAAGCTTTCTTT.

In regard to this clonotype: A much larger clonotype is one base distant, so this may be a read error. The J gene is TRBJ2-2, the V gene TRBV7-6; D is unresolved. V lost 2 bases to trimming and J lost 0 bases, with 7 bases between them. The CDR3 consists of 15 residues. CDR1 SGHVS and CDR2 FNYEAQ come from the germline V gene. CDR3 bases: TGTGCCAGCAGCTTAAGGGAAACGAACACCGGGGAGCTGTTTTTT. Amino acid sequence: CASSLRETNTGELFF.

V usage is TRBV29-1 and J usage is TRBJ2-1; D is tentatively TRBD1 or TRBD2 (7 bases each). The germline gives CDR1 SQVTM, CDR2 ANQGSEA. Trimming took off 7 bases at V and 9 bases at J, with 25 bases between the two ends. This CDR3 is built from 15 residues. As DNA, the CDR3 is TGCAGCGAGGGGGAAAGGGTAGGGGGCGGGGGTGAGCAGTTCTTC. It encodes CSEGERVGGGGEQFF.

This clonotype was seen a few times. This chain connects TRBV7-2 to TRBJ2-1, with 10 bases lining up with TRBD1. Looked up from germline, CDR1 is SGHTA and CDR2 is FQGNSA. The CDR3 has 15 amino acids. The V and J ends lost 5 bases and 8 bases, in that order; junction bases with no gene match: 9. The CDR3 region has the DNA TGTGCCAGCAGCCTGCGACAGGGGGCACTCGATGAGCAGTTCTTC. Encoded protein: CASSLRQGALDEQFF. Drawing the rest from reference TRBV7-2 and TRBJ2-1, the complete variable domain is GAGVSQSPSNKVTEKGKDVELRCDPISGHTALYWYRQSLGQGLEFLIYFQGNSAPDKSGLPSDRFSAERTGGSVSTLTIQRTQQEDSAVYLCASSLRQGALDEQFFGPGTRLTVL.

This clonotype was observed a handful of times. V usage is TRBV11-3 and J usage is TRBJ2-1, with no clear D. The CDR3 length is 15 residues. Trimming pared 5 bases from V and 0 bases from J, leaving 11 bases between. Germline CDR1 SGHNT, CDR2 YENEEA. The CDR3 DNA reads TGTGCCAGCAGCCCCCAACTGAGCTCCTACAATGAGCAGTTCTTC. As protein: CASSPQLSSYNEQFF.